A single sample gave rise to the 13 T cell receptor beta chains below, sequenced in a study of CD8 T cells in Susac syndrome (dated by TCRdb to about 2019). Library creation used the immunoSEQ multiplex PCR assay. RNA was extracted using the RNeasy kit, and roughly 0.5 to 1 microgram was reverse transcribed with random hexamers. TCRdb trimmed public reads at Q25 via fastp, called clones via MiXCR and kept in-frame beta chains. Here each entry gathers all rows of one CDR3 protein and keeps the most common genes and DNA. In all, the sample holds 75,000 to 80,000 distinct CDR3 sequences, and around 94% of those were seen once. About 0.5% of the sample goes to the ten largest clones. Material: CD8+ T cells from PBMCs. The receptors here all came from a human donor with Susac syndrome.

The rearrangement uses TRBV30 and TRBJ1-6; D gene ambiguous. Germline CDR1 is GTSNPN and CDR2 is SVGIG (reference sequence). This CDR3 region has 14 residues. Trimming stripped 1 base from V and 7 bases from J, with 11 bases between. The CDR3 protein is CAWSEGGRNSPLHF. CDR3 DNA sequence: TGTGCCTGGAGTGAAGGAGGGAGGAATTCACCCCTCCACTTT.

V gene TRBV10-3 combines with J gene TRBJ2-5; D not resolved. Germline CDR1 and CDR2: ENHRY and SYGVKD. V lost 9 bases and J lost 1, with 12 bases in between. This CDR3 spans 13 amino acids. CDR3 amino acids: CAISRKGQETQYF. The CDR3 DNA sequence: TGTGCCATTTCGAGGAAGGGCCAAGAGACCCAGTACTTC.

This clonotype was seen a single time. The rearrangement joins TRBV2 to TRBJ1-2, with TRBD1 matching 9 bases. Trimming cost V 3 bases and J 8 bases; bases outside gene matches: 7. From germline, CDR1 is SNHLY and CDR2 FYNNEI. This CDR3 is 14 amino acids long. CDR3 in DNA: TGTGCCAGCAGTGAGGGGGACAGGGTGAGCGGCTACACCTTC. Encoded protein: CASSEGDRVSGYTF.

J is TRBJ2-3 and V is TRBV12-3 or TRBV12-4; D is uncertain. V lost 3 bases, J lost 3 bases, and 10 bases lay in between. The CDR3 consists of 14 residues. For the CDR3, the DNA is TGTGCCAGCAGTTTCATTTCTAGAACAGATACGCAGTATTTT. Translated: CASSFISRTDTQYF.

The chain recombines TRBV9 with TRBJ2-1; D possibly corresponds to TRBD1 (6 bases). CDR1 and CDR2 (germline): SGDLS, YYNGEE. This CDR3 is built from 13 residues. V lost 10 bases and J lost 4, with 15 bases in between. CDR3 sequence reads: CASGGGLYNEQFF. The CDR3 coding sequence is TGTGCCTCCGGTGGGGGCCTGTACAATGAGCAGTTCTTC.

The chain carries TRBV28 and TRBJ1-2, with 11 bases fitting TRBD1. The CDR3 runs to 13 residues. The germline V gene has CDR1 MDHEN and CDR2 SYDVKM. V was pared by 6 bases and J by 13 bases, with 10 bases of the junction left unmatched. CDR3 coding DNA: TGTGCCAGCAGCCCGGGGACAGGGGGTTTGAGCACCTTC. Its protein is CASSPGTGGLSTF.

The V gene is TRBV7-9, the J gene TRBJ2-7, with 8 bases matching TRBD2. Germline trimming cut 4 bases from V and 4 bases from J; bases unmatched to any gene: 3. The germline gives CDR1 SEHNR, CDR2 FQNEAQ (reference sequence). The CDR3 spans 13 residues. CDR3 region: CASSSRGEYEQYF. For the CDR3, the DNA is TGTGCCAGCAGCTCGCGGGGGGAATACGAGCAGTACTTC.

The chain joins TRBV21-1 to TRBJ1-5; the D call in the table, TRBD1, was not verified against the DNA. TRBV21-1 is tagged as a pseudogene. There are 17 residues in the CDR3. CDR3 sequence reads: CASSKPSSRGLAQPQHF. In DNA form, the CDR3 reads TGTGCCAGCAGCAAACCCTCGTCCAGGGGGCTGGCTCAGCCCCAGCATTTT.

The chain is built from TRBV14 and TRBJ2-1, with unresolved D. CDR1 is SGHDN, CDR2 FVKESK, per germline. CDR3 length: 13 residues. Between the trimmed V and J ends, which lost 4 bases and 12 bases, there was a span of 16 bases. The CDR3, as DNA: TGTGCCAGCAGCCCTATAGGGTCTGGAATGCAGTTCTTC. The encoded protein is CASSPIGSGMQFF.

CDR3 nucleotide sequence: TGTGCCAGCAGCGTTGACTTTGCCTACAATGAGCAGTTCTTC. Encoded protein: CASSVDFAYNEQFF. This chain uses TRBV9 with TRBJ2-1; D is uncertain. Trimming stripped 2 bases from V and 2 bases from J, with 8 bases between. The CDR3 length is 14 residues. CDR1 SGDLS and CDR2 YYNGEE come from the germline V gene.

V and J are TRBV2 and TRBJ2-5; the match to TRBD2 covers 7 bases. The CDR3 has 13 residues. Germline assignment: CDR1 SNHLY and CDR2 FYNNEI. V lost 7 bases to trimming and J lost 5 bases; unmatched junction nucleotides: 7. CDR3 DNA sequence: TGTGCCAGCAACCCGGGGGGAGGGGAGACCCAGTACTTC. This translates into CASNPGGGETQYF.

This clonotype was observed a single time. V is TRBV6-2 or TRBV6-3 and J is TRBJ2-7, with TRBD1 as a possible D gene (5 bases). Trimming pared 6 bases from V and 6 bases from J, leaving 12 bases between. Germline CDR1 and CDR2: MNHEY and SVGEGT. The CDR3 covers 12 residues. CDR3 DNA: TGTGCCAGCAGCCCCAGGGCTCTCGAGCAGTACTTC. The encoded protein is CASSPRALEQYF.

The rearrangement links TRBV7-9 to TRBJ1-3; D remains unclear. V was trimmed by 6 bases and J by 0 bases, leaving 3 bases between them. Germline CDR1 SEHNR, CDR2 FQNEAQ (reference sequence). The length of the CDR3 is 12 residues. CDR3 DNA sequence: TGTGCCAGCAGTTACTCTGGAAACACCATATATTTT. Protein product: CASSYSGNTIYF.